Following are 9 T cell receptor beta chains from one sample sequenced in a study of blood T cell repertoires in COVID-19. The data were produced by immunoSEQ multiplex PCR, yet TCRdb's version contains in-frame clones alone and is incomplete. The sample consists of 70,000 to 80,000 clones, approximately 90% of them appearing once. Specimen: peripheral blood. The receptors originated from a woman in her sixties or seventies with active COVID-19.

The chain couples TRBV19 to TRBJ2-5; tentatively, D is TRBD2 (6 bases). With 0 bases removed from V and 4 bases from J, the gap between germline ends came to 18 bases. The CDR3 has 17 amino acids. From germline, CDR1 is LNHDA and CDR2 SQIVND (reference sequence). CDR3 amino acids: CASSIDPTGSLGETQYF. For the CDR3, the DNA is TGTGCCAGTAGTATAGATCCGACCGGGAGCCTAGGAGAGACCCAGTACTTC.

CDR3 DNA: TGTGCCAGCAGGGGGGCGAGAATCTATGGCTACACCTTC. It codes for CASRGARIYGYTF. The chain carries TRBV28 and TRBJ1-2, with D possibly matching TRBD1 (6 bases). This CDR3 comprises 13 residues. CDR1 is MDHEN, CDR2 SYDVKM, per germline. The V end was cut by 6 bases, the J end by 4 bases, with 12 bases between.

This chain uses TRBV30 with TRBJ2-2; possibly TRBD2 for D (6 bases). V lost 2 bases and J lost 5, with 27 bases in between. Germline V gives CDR1 GTSNPN, CDR2 SVGIG (reference sequence). The CDR3 consists of 19 residues. In nucleotides, the CDR3 is TGTGCCTGGAGTTCGTCCAGGGCCCGGTCCGGAGGGCGGACCGGGGAGCTGTTTTTT. Its translation is CAWSSSRARSGGRTGELFF.

The rearrangement joins TRBV5-1 to TRBJ2-7; 7 bases map to TRBD1. Losses at the gene ends were 0 bases for V and 2 bases for J; bases not matched to a gene: 2. The CDR3 consists of 14 residues. The germline gives CDR1 SGHRS, CDR2 YFSETQ. The CDR3: CASSLAGQTYEQYF. The CDR3 DNA reads as TGCGCCAGCAGCTTGGCGGGACAGACCTACGAGCAGTACTTC.

This clone has a single count. This rearrangement joins TRBV6-2 or TRBV6-3 to TRBJ2-1; tentative D call: TRBD1 (6 bases). CDR1 and CDR2 (germline): MNHEY, SVGEGT. V lost 5 bases and J lost 3, with 23 bases in between. The CDR3 is 18 amino acids. The CDR3 nucleotides read TGTGCCAGCAGTAACGTCCCCTCTTTCAGGGGCCGCTACAATGAGCAGTTCTTC. This translates into CASSNVPSFRGRYNEQFF.

The V and J genes are TRBV5-1 and TRBJ2-1, with 10 positions matching TRBD1. V was pared by 4 bases and J by 7 bases, with 8 bases of the junction left unmatched. The length of the CDR3 is 15 residues. CDR1 and CDR2 (germline): SGHRS, YFSETQ. The CDR3 DNA sequence: TGCGCCAGCAGCGGTACGACAGGGGGCAGGAATGAGCAGTTCTTC. This codes for CASSGTTGGRNEQFF.

CDR3 region: CATSATGRSGNTIYF. The CDR3, as DNA: TGTGCCACCAGCGCAACAGGACGCTCTGGAAACACCATATATTTT. The genes are TRBV15 and TRBJ1-3; a weak D match, TRBD1 (5 bases). Trimming cost V 5 bases and J 0 bases, with 11 bases left between them. CDR3 size: 15 residues. The germline V gene has CDR1 LNHNV and CDR2 YYDKDF (reference sequence).

The chain carries TRBV19 and TRBJ2-2, with 10 nucleotides matching TRBD1. V was clipped by 4 bases and J by 7 bases; unmatched bases: 6. The CDR3 contains 15 residues. Per the germline V gene, CDR1 is LNHDA and CDR2 is SQIVND (reference sequence). The CDR3 region is CASSTGQGFFGELFF. In DNA, the CDR3 is TGTGCCAGTAGTACGGGACAGGGGTTTTTCGGGGAGCTGTTTTTT. The full variable domain, with the rest looked up from reference TRBV19 and TRBJ2-2, is DGGITQSPKYLFRKEGQNVTLSCEQNLNHDAMYWYRQDPGQGLRLIYYSQIVNDFQKGDIAEGYSVSREKKESFPLTVTSAQKNPTAFYLCASSTGQGFFGELFFGEGSRLTVL.

The chain uses TRBV6-1 and TRBJ2-7, with 8 bases matching TRBD2. Germline assignment: CDR1 MNHNS and CDR2 SASEGT. V dropped 1 base and J dropped 4; count of bases not matched to a gene: 6. This CDR3 comprises 15 residues. The CDR3 sequence is CASSEVTGTRYEQYF. CDR3 DNA sequence: TGTGCCAGCAGTGAAGTAACCGGGACTAGGTACGAGCAGTACTTC.